This note documents a single T cell receptor beta chain sequence. No antigen is known for it. This specimen comes from a study of shared clonotypes between healthy human individuals. Clones were read by immunoSEQ multiplex PCR, and TCRdb kept only the in-frame ones, dropping some. This table holds some 1,100,000 clones, approximately 80% found once. The CDR3 is 13 amino acids. Trimming took off 0 bases at V and 4 bases at J, with 6 bases between the two ends. CDR1 LNHDA and CDR2 SQIVND come from the germline V gene (reference sequence). Study-level points and caveats: Estimated richness was generally greater in naive than memory subsets.

The receptor comes from a man in his late teens or twenties in good health. Some clones in this sample may be carry-over from other donors' samples. Material for sequencing was memory CD4+ T cells from PBMCs. Subset meaning: CD45RA-negative fraction. The chain couples TRBV19 to TRBJ1-2, with no clear D. The CDR3 reads CASSIEGGYGYTF. The CDR3 region has the DNA TGTGCCAGTAGTATAGAGGGCGGCTATGGCTACACCTTC.